The rows below give T cell receptor beta chains drawn from one sample of a study of T cell changes during pregnancy in multiple sclerosis. The assay was immunoSEQ multiplex PCR, and TCRdb's table has in-frame clones only and misses some. Of roughly 22,000 clones detected, roughly 92% appear once; the ten largest clones hold about 0.6%. The source material was CD4+ T cells from peripheral blood mononuclear cells, sampled after pregnancy. The receptors were gathered from a female donor in good health, enrolled as a control in a pregnancy study. Both conserved end residues are part of each CDR3. Each record gives: CDR3 protein, CDR3 DNA, D gene, V gene, J gene, clone size. The D gene is left open where the match is weak. Some rows have no size entry. The others give once, few or many, or a class for an expanded clone.

CDR3 protein: CASSTLAGGTDTQYF; CDR3 DNA: TGTGCCAGCAGTACCCTAGCTGGAGGCACAGATACGCAGTATTTT; D gene: .; V gene: TRBV28; J gene: TRBJ2-3; clone size: once
CDR3 protein: CASSATGYEQYF; CDR3 DNA: TGTGCCAGCAGTGCCACAGGGTACGAGCAGTACTTC; D gene: .; V gene: TRBV2; J gene: TRBJ2-7; clone size: .
CDR3 protein: CASSLTSMSADTQYF; CDR3 DNA: TGTGCCAGCAGCTTGACTAGCATGAGTGCAGATACGCAGTATTTT; D gene: TRBD2; V gene: TRBV7-6; J gene: TRBJ2-3; clone size: .
CDR3 protein: CASSHATGGGTDTQYF; CDR3 DNA: TGCGCCAGCAGCCACGCGACAGGGGGCGGCACAGATACGCAGTATTTT; D gene: TRBD1; V gene: TRBV4-3; J gene: TRBJ2-3; clone size: .
CDR3 protein: CASTTAGTGDYGYTF; CDR3 DNA: TGTGCCAGTACCACAGCCGGGACAGGGGACTATGGCTACACCTTC; D gene: TRBD1; V gene: TRBV19; J gene: TRBJ1-2; clone size: .
CDR3 protein: CVSSRDNTEAFF; CDR3 DNA: TGTGTCAGCAGCCGAGATAACACTGAAGCTTTCTTT; D gene: .; V gene: TRBV6-1; J gene: TRBJ1-1; clone size: .
CDR3 protein: CASSYGGATYEQYF; CDR3 DNA: TGTGCCAGCAGTTACGGGGGGGCTACCTACGAGCAGTACTTC; D gene: .; V gene: TRBV6-5; J gene: TRBJ2-7; clone size: .
CDR3 protein: CASSGGKVYGYTF; CDR3 DNA: TGTGCCAGCAGTGGGGGGAAGGTCTATGGCTACACCTTC; D gene: .; V gene: TRBV28; J gene: TRBJ1-2; clone size: .
CDR3 protein: CARTGTGNLNTEAFF; CDR3 DNA: TGTGCCAGAACCGGGACAGGTAACCTGAACACTGAAGCTTTCTTT; D gene: TRBD1; V gene: TRBV27; J gene: TRBJ1-1; clone size: .
CDR3 protein: CASSGRVGHTEAFF; CDR3 DNA: TGTGCCAGCAGTGGCAGGGTTGGACACACTGAAGCTTTCTTT; D gene: .; V gene: TRBV6-1; J gene: TRBJ1-1; clone size: .
CDR3 protein: CASSPRTGSSYEQYF; CDR3 DNA: TGTGCCAGCAGCCCCCGGACCGGGAGCTCCTACGAGCAGTACTTC; D gene: .; V gene: TRBV9; J gene: TRBJ2-7; clone size: .
CDR3 protein: CASSQAPSGSSTDTQYF; CDR3 DNA: TGTGCCAGCAGCCAAGCTCCTAGCGGATCTAGCACAGATACGCAGTATTTT; D gene: TRBD2; V gene: TRBV4-2; J gene: TRBJ2-3; clone size: .
CDR3 protein: CATAPTGIWTGELFF; CDR3 DNA: TGTGCCACCGCCCCCACAGGTATATGGACCGGGGAGCTGTTTTTT; D gene: .; V gene: TRBV25-1; J gene: TRBJ2-2; clone size: .
CDR3 protein: CASKVSTNTGELFF; CDR3 DNA: TGTGCCAGTAAAGTCAGTACGAACACCGGGGAGCTGTTTTTT; D gene: .; V gene: TRBV19; J gene: TRBJ2-2; clone size: once
CDR3 protein: CASREREAGELFF; CDR3 DNA: TGTGCCAGCAGGGAGCGGGAGGCCGGGGAGCTGTTTTTT; D gene: TRBD2; V gene: TRBV2; J gene: TRBJ2-2; clone size: .
CDR3 protein: CASSPIPTSGLSSYEQYF; CDR3 DNA: TGTGCCAGCAGTCCCATACCGACTAGCGGGCTGTCCTCCTACGAGCAGTACTTC; D gene: TRBD2; V gene: TRBV28; J gene: TRBJ2-7; clone size: .
CDR3 protein: CASSFGGAGSSRTQYF; CDR3 DNA: TGTGCCAGCAGCTTCGGGGGGGCCGGGTCCTCTCGCACGCAGTATTTT; D gene: TRBD2; V gene: TRBV7-2; J gene: TRBJ2-3; clone size: .
CDR3 protein: CASSPTGPRLGTEAFF; CDR3 DNA: TGTGCCAGCAGCCCGACAGGACCCCGCCTCGGCACTGAAGCTTTCTTT; D gene: .; V gene: TRBV7-3; J gene: TRBJ1-1; clone size: .
CDR3 protein: CASSSSRAGGNTQYF; CDR3 DNA: TGTGCCAGCAGCTCCTCAAGGGCGGGAGGGAATACGCAGTATTTT; D gene: TRBD2; V gene: TRBV13; J gene: TRBJ2-3; clone size: once
CDR3 protein: CASSQGFWRDEQFF; CDR3 DNA: TGCGCCAGCAGCCAAGGGTTTTGGAGGGATGAGCAGTTCTTC; D gene: .; V gene: TRBV4-1; J gene: TRBJ2-1; clone size: .
CDR3 protein: CASSLQTSGGETQYF; CDR3 DNA: TGTGCCAGCAGTCTTCAGACTAGCGGCGGTGAGACCCAGTACTTC; D gene: TRBD2; V gene: TRBV14; J gene: TRBJ2-5; clone size: .
CDR3 protein: CASSLATGGGGTEAFF; CDR3 DNA: TGTGCCAGCAGCTTAGCGACAGGGGGTGGTGGCACTGAAGCTTTCTTT; D gene: TRBD1; V gene: TRBV7-9; J gene: TRBJ1-1; clone size: .
CDR3 protein: CASSIAAGAYEQYF; CDR3 DNA: TGTGCCAGTAGTATAGCGGCAGGTGCCTACGAGCAGTACTTC; D gene: .; V gene: TRBV19; J gene: TRBJ2-7; clone size: .
CDR3 protein: CASSQDRTSGRWYEQYF; CDR3 DNA: TGCGCCAGCAGCCAAGATCGGACTAGCGGGAGGTGGTACGAGCAGTACTTC; D gene: TRBD2; V gene: TRBV4-3; J gene: TRBJ2-7; clone size: .
CDR3 protein: CASSLGDRGLLAKNIQYF; CDR3 DNA: TGTGCCAGCAGCTTAGGGGACAGGGGCCTTCTAGCCAAAAACATTCAGTACTTC; D gene: TRBD1; V gene: TRBV11-2; J gene: TRBJ2-4; clone size: once
CDR3 protein: CASGDHRGPANTGELFF; CDR3 DNA: TGTGCCAGCGGCGATCACAGGGGGCCGGCGAACACCGGGGAGCTGTTTTTT; D gene: TRBD1; V gene: TRBV11-3; J gene: TRBJ2-2; clone size: .
CDR3 protein: CASSLVAGELFF; CDR3 DNA: TGTGCCAGCAGCTTAGTAGCCGGGGAGCTGTTTTTT; D gene: .; V gene: TRBV11-3; J gene: TRBJ2-2; clone size: .
CDR3 protein: CASSPSTGGQETQYF; CDR3 DNA: TGTGCCAGCTCACCCTCGACAGGGGGTCAAGAGACCCAGTACTTC; D gene: TRBD1; V gene: TRBV18; J gene: TRBJ2-5; clone size: once
CDR3 protein: CASSSRIGADTQYF; CDR3 DNA: TGTGCCAGCAGTTCCCGAATAGGGGCAGATACGCAGTATTTT; D gene: .; V gene: TRBV6-5; J gene: TRBJ2-3; clone size: once
CDR3 protein: CASSLGTVNTEAFF; CDR3 DNA: TGCGCCAGCAGCCTCGGGACAGTTAACACTGAAGCTTTCTTT; D gene: TRBD1; V gene: TRBV5-1; J gene: TRBJ1-1; clone size: .
CDR3 protein: CASSQGEGRLYGYTF; CDR3 DNA: TGTGCCAGCAGTCAAGGGGAGGGCAGGCTCTATGGCTACACCTTC; D gene: .; V gene: TRBV7-9; J gene: TRBJ1-2; clone size: .
CDR3 protein: CASSFTGEKTQYF; CDR3 DNA: TGCGCCAGCAGCTTTACAGGGGAAAAGACCCAGTACTTC; D gene: TRBD1; V gene: TRBV5-1; J gene: TRBJ2-5; clone size: .
CDR3 protein: CASSEGRTGGPGELFF; CDR3 DNA: TGTGCCAGCAGTGAAGGGCGGACAGGGGGCCCCGGGGAGCTGTTTTTT; D gene: TRBD1; V gene: TRBV2; J gene: TRBJ2-2; clone size: .
CDR3 protein: CASSSGSLAGGLTETQYF; CDR3 DNA: TGTGCCAGCAGCTCAGGATCCCTAGCGGGGGGGCTCACAGAGACCCAGTACTTC; D gene: TRBD2; V gene: TRBV7-2; J gene: TRBJ2-5; clone size: once
CDR3 protein: CASSSRTRGDTEAFF; CDR3 DNA: TGTGCCAGCAGCTCCCGGACCAGGGGAGACACTGAAGCTTTCTTT; D gene: .; V gene: TRBV11-2; J gene: TRBJ1-1; clone size: .
CDR3 protein: CATSRSYGGRGLEQYF; CDR3 DNA: TGTGCCACCAGCAGATCGTACGGGGGGCGCGGTTTAGAGCAGTACTTC; D gene: .; V gene: TRBV15; J gene: TRBJ2-7; clone size: once
CDR3 protein: CASWEGGSNQPQHF; CDR3 DNA: TGTGCCAGCTGGGAGGGAGGAAGCAATCAGCCCCAGCATTTT; D gene: .; V gene: TRBV6-5; J gene: TRBJ1-5; clone size: .
CDR3 protein: CASSPRRGSIPGELFF; CDR3 DNA: TGTGCCAGCAGCCCACGGCGCGGGAGTATCCCCGGGGAGCTGTTTTTT; D gene: TRBD2; V gene: TRBV9; J gene: TRBJ2-2; clone size: .
CDR3 protein: CASSVQATNEKLFF; CDR3 DNA: TGTGCCAGCAGCGTACAGGCGACTAATGAAAAACTGTTTTTT; D gene: .; V gene: TRBV4-2; J gene: TRBJ1-4; clone size: .
CDR3 protein: CASSLSSYEQYF; CDR3 DNA: TGTGCCAGCAGCCTGAGCTCCTACGAGCAGTACTTC; D gene: .; V gene: TRBV5-6; J gene: TRBJ2-7; clone size: few
CDR3 protein: CASRLFGNQPQHF; CDR3 DNA: TGTGCCAGCAGATTATTCGGCAATCAGCCCCAGCATTTT; D gene: .; V gene: TRBV6-6; J gene: TRBJ1-5; clone size: .
CDR3 protein: CASRGQPPETQYF; CDR3 DNA: TGTGCCAGCAGGGGACAGCCACCCGAGACCCAGTACTTC; D gene: TRBD1; V gene: TRBV6-1; J gene: TRBJ2-5; clone size: .
CDR3 protein: CASSFRQGATTF; CDR3 DNA: TGTGCCAGCAGCTTCCGACAGGGGGCGACCACCTTC; D gene: TRBD1; V gene: TRBV4-2; J gene: TRBJ1-2; clone size: .
CDR3 protein: CAWGRLAGVQDTQYF; CDR3 DNA: TGTGCCTGGGGCCGACTAGCGGGGGTACAAGATACGCAGTATTTT; D gene: TRBD2; V gene: TRBV30; J gene: TRBJ2-3; clone size: .
CDR3 protein: CASHEASLEQYF; CDR3 DNA: TGCGCCAGCCATGAGGCAAGCTTAGAGCAGTACTTC; D gene: .; V gene: TRBV5-1; J gene: TRBJ2-7; clone size: .
CDR3 protein: CSAPLYGYTF; CDR3 DNA: TGCAGTGCCCCTCTCTATGGCTACACCTTC; D gene: .; V gene: TRBV20-1; J gene: TRBJ1-2; clone size: .
CDR3 protein: CASSATSGSIHEQYF; CDR3 DNA: TGTGCCAGCAGCGCGACTAGCGGGAGTATCCACGAGCAGTACTTC; D gene: TRBD2; V gene: TRBV7-2; J gene: TRBJ2-7; clone size: .
CDR3 protein: CASKKTSGSYEQYF; CDR3 DNA: TGTGCCAGTAAAAAAACTAGCGGCTCCTACGAGCAGTACTTC; D gene: TRBD2; V gene: TRBV19; J gene: TRBJ2-7; clone size: .
CDR3 protein: CASSLEQGGYNEQFF; CDR3 DNA: TGTGCCAGCAGCTTAGAACAGGGGGGCTACAATGAGCAGTTCTTC; D gene: TRBD1; V gene: TRBV7-9; J gene: TRBJ2-1; clone size: .
CDR3 protein: CASSFVTSPGELFF; CDR3 DNA: TGTGCCAGCAGCTTCGTGACTAGCCCCGGGGAGCTGTTTTTT; D gene: TRBD2; V gene: TRBV5-5; J gene: TRBJ2-2; clone size: .
CDR3 protein: CASSHGGGITYEQYF; CDR3 DNA: TGTGCCAGCAGCCACGGGGGGGGCATTACCTACGAGCAGTACTTC; D gene: TRBD2; V gene: TRBV5-4; J gene: TRBJ2-7; clone size: .
CDR3 protein: CSALAGELFF; CDR3 DNA: TGCAGTGCCTTAGCAGGGGAGCTGTTTTTT; D gene: .; V gene: TRBV20-1; J gene: TRBJ2-2; clone size: .
CDR3 protein: CASSEASGQPQHF; CDR3 DNA: TGTGCCAGCAGTGAAGCCTCAGGACAGCCCCAGCATTTT; D gene: .; V gene: TRBV2; J gene: TRBJ1-5; clone size: .